This T cell receptor beta chain was found in a study of T cells in Graves' hyperthyroidism and ophthalmopathy. Overall study findings and caveats: Among clonotypes expanded in thyroid above 0.001, most were also found in blood.

The source of the PBMCs was 10 ml of fresh peripheral blood. This CDR3 spans 17 amino acids. CDR1 and CDR2 from the germline V gene are LNHDA and SQIVND (reference sequence). The ends were cut back, 2 bases at V and 0 bases at J, with 14 bases in the middle. This clonotype showed up just a few times. The target antigen is unknown. TCR beta CDR3 regions were amplified from RNA transcripts. The HTBI primer set drove a first-round RT-PCR of the TCR CDR3. In TCRdb, the multiplex PCR reads were re-called with MiXCR into one record per CDR3 protein. The sample holds about 700,000 distinct CDR3 sequences, 14% seen once.

V usage is TRBV19 and J usage is TRBJ2-1; no firm D call. This clonotype originated in a woman in her late teens or twenties with Graves' hyperthyroidism. Sequenced sample: blood. For the CDR3, the DNA is TGTGCCAGTAGTATACAGTCTCCGAGACCCTCCTACAATGAGCAGTTCTTC. This encodes CASSIQSPRPSYNEQFF.